This T cell receptor (beta chain) was captured in a study of cytomegalovirus exposure and HLA in healthy donors. Findings of the study overall: It was about 180 TCR beta chains that were listed as cytomegalovirus-associated. In a later analysis, several top co-occurrence clusters appeared linked to parvovirus B19, influenza, CMV and Epstein-Barr virus. The study reported that TCR beta sequences accurately predicted HLA-A and HLA-B alleles in most subjects.

V was shortened by 5 bases and J by 1 base, with 5 bases between the two germline ends. This CDR3 has 11 residues. Germline CDR1 is SQVTM and CDR2 is ANQGSEA. Primers: 60 Vbeta forward and 13 Jbeta reverse. Profiled with immunoSEQ multiplex PCR; TCRdb holds only in-frame clones, not every one. The sample holds approximately 61,000 clones, approximately 80% seen once. Each donor was healthy, and each was a bone marrow donor. Points on this clone: Its specificity is not known.

The chain carries TRBV29-1 and TRBJ1-1; the D is unclear. This receptor was identified in a man younger than 30 in good health and CMV-seropositive. The specimen sequenced was PBMCs. This CDR3 reads CSVSGNTEAFF. In nucleotides, the CDR3 is TGCAGCGTTTCAGGGAACACTGAAGCTTTCTTT.